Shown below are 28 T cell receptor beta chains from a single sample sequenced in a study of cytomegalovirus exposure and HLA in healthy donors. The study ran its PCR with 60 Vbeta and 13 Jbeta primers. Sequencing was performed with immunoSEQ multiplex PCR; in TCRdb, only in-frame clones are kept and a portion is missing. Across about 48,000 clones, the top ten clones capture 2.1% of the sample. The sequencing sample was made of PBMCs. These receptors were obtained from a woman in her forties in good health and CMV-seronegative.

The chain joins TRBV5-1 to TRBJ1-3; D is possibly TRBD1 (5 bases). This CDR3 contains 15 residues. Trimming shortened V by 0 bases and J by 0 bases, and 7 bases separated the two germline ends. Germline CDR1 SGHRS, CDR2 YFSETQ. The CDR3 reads CASSLAQGSGNTIYF. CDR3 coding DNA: TGCGCCAGCAGCTTGGCGCAGGGCTCTGGAAACACCATATATTTT.

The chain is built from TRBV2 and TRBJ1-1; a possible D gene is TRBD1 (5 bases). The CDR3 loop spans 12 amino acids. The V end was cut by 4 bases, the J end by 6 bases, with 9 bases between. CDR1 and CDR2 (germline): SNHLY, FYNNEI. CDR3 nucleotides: TGTGCCAGCAGTGCCCAGGGCCCTGAAGCTTTCTTT. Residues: CASSAQGPEAFF. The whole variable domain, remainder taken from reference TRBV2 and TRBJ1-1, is EPEVTQTPSHQVTQMGQEVILRCVPISNHLYFYWYRQILGQKVEFLVSFYNNEISEKSEIFDDQFSVERPDGSNFTLKIRSTKLEDSAMYFCASSAQGPEAFFGQGTRLTVV.

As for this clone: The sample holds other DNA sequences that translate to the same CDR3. The CDR3 region has the DNA TGTGCCACCAGCAGAGATCCCAGGGGCGGTTCACCCCTCCACTTT. Translating it yields CATSRDPRGGSPLHF. V gene TRBV15 combines with J gene TRBJ1-6; TRBD1 might be the D (6 bases). The CDR3 loop spans 15 amino acids. The V end lost 0 bases, the J end lost 9 bases, and 12 bases lay between the germline ends. CDR1 LNHNV and CDR2 YYDKDF come from the germline V gene (reference sequence).

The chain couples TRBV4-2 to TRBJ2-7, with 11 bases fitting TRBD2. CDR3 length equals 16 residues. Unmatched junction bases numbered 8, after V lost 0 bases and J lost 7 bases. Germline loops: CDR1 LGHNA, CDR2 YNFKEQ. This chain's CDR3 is CASSQEVGLAGGEQYF. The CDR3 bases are TGTGCCAGCAGCCAAGAGGTCGGACTAGCGGGCGGAGAGCAGTACTTC.

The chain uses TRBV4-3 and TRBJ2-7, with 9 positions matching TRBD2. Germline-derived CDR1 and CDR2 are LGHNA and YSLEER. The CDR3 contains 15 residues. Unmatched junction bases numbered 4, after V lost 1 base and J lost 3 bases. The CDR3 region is CASSQGAGGHYEQYF. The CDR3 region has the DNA TGCGCCAGCAGCCAAGGAGCGGGGGGCCACTACGAGCAGTACTTC.

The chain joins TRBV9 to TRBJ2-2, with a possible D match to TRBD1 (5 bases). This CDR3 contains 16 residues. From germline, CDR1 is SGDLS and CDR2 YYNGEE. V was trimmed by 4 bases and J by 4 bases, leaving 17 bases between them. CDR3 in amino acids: CASSLQYSQGTGELFF. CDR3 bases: TGTGCCAGCAGCCTGCAGTACTCTCAGGGCACCGGGGAGCTGTTTTTT. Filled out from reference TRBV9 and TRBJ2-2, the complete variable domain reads DSGVTQTPKHLITATGQRVTLRCSPRSGDLSVYWYQQSLDQGLQFLIQYYNGEERAKGNILERFSAQQFPDLHSELNLSSLELGDSALYFCASSLQYSQGTGELFFGEGSRLTVL.

In nucleotides, the CDR3 is TGCGCCAGCAGCCCTGGTACGGGAGTCGCAGATACGCAGTATTTT. Amino acids: CASSPGTGVADTQYF. The chain links TRBV5-1 to TRBJ2-3; weak D call: TRBD2 (6 bases). The CDR3 loop spans 15 amino acids. The germline CDR1 and CDR2 sequences are SGHRS and YFSETQ. The V end was cut by 4 bases, the J end by 4 bases, with 16 bases between.

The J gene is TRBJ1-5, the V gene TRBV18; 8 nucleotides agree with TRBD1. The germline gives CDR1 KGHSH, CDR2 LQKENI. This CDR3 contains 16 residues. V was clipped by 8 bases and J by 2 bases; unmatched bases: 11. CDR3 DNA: TGTGCCAGCGCGTCAGGGGGCCCGAATGGCAATCAGCCCCAGCATTTT. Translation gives CASASGGPNGNQPQHF.

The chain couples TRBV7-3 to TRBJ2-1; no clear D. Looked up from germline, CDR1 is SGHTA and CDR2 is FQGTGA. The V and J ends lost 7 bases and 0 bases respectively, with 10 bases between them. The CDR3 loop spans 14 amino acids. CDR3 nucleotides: TGTGCCAGCACGAGAGGAGACTCCTACAATGAGCAGTTCTTC. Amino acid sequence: CASTRGDSYNEQFF. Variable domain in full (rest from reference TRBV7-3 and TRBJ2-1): GAGVSQTPSNKVTEKGKYVELRCDPISGHTALYWYRQSLGQGPEFLIYFQGTGAADDSGLPNDRFFAVRPEGSVSTLKIQRTERGDSAVYLCASTRGDSYNEQFFGPGTRLTVL.

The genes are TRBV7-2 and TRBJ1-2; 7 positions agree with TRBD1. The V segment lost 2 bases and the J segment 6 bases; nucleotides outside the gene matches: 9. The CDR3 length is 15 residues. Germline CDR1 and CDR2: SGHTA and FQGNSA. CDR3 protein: CASSLPSEGGDGYTF. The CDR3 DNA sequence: TGTGCCAGCAGCTTACCCTCCGAAGGGGGCGATGGCTACACCTTC.

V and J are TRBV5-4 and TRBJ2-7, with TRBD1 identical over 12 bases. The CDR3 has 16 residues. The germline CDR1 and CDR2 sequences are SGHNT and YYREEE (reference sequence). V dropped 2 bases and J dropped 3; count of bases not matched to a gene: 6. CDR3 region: CASSLGGQGANYEQYF. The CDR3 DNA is TGTGCCAGCAGCTTAGGGGGACAGGGGGCAAACTACGAGCAGTACTTC.

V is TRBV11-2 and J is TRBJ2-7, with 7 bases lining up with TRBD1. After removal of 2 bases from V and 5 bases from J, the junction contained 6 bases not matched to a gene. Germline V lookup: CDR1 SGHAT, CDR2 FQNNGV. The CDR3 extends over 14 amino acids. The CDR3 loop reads CASSLRPGTDEQYF. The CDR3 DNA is TGTGCCAGCAGCTTACGCCCGGGGACAGACGAGCAGTACTTC.

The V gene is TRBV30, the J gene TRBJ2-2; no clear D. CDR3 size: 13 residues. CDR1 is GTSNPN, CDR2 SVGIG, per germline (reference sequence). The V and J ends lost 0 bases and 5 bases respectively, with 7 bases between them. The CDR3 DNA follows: TGTGCCTGGAGTGTACTTTCAACCGGGGAGCTGTTTTTT. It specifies CAWSVLSTGELFF.

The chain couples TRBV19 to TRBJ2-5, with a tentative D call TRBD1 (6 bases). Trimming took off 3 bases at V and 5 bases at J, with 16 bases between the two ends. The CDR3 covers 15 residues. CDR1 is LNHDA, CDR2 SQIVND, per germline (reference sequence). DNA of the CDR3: TGTGCCAGTAGTATTACTGAGAGGGGGTGGGAGACCCAGTACTTC. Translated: CASSITERGWETQYF.

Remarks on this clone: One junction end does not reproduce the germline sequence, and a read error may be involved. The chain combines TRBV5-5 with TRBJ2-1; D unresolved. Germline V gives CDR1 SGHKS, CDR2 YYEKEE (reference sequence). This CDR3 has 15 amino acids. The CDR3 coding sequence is TGTGCCAGCAGTACTACTCCAAGCTCCGACAATGAGCAGTTCTTC. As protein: CASSTTPSSDNEQFF. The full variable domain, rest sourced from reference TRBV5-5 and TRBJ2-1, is DAGVTQSPTHLIKTRGQQVTLRCSPISGHKSVSWYQQVLGQGPQFIFQYYEKEERGRGNFPDRFSARQFPNYSSELNVNALLLGDSALYLCASSTTPSSDNEQFFGPGTRLTVL.

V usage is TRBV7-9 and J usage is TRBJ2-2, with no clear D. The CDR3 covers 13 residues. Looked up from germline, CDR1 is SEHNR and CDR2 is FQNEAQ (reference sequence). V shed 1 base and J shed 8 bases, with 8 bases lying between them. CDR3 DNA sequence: TGTGCCAGCAGCTTAGTCCTACTGGGGGAGCTGTTTTTT. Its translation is CASSLVLLGELFF. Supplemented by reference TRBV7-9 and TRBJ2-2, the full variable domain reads DTGVSQNPRHKITKRGQNVTFRCDPISEHNRLYWYRQTLGQGPEFLTYFQNEAQLEKSRLLSDRFSAERPKGSFSTLEIQRTEQGDSAMYLCASSLVLLGELFFGEGSRLTVL.

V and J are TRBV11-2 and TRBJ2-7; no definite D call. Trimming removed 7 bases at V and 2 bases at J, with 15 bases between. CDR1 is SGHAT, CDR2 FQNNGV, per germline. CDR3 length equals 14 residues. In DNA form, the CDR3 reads TGTGCCAGCACCGCGGCCTCCCCCGCCTACGAGCAGTACTTC. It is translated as CASTAASPAYEQYF.

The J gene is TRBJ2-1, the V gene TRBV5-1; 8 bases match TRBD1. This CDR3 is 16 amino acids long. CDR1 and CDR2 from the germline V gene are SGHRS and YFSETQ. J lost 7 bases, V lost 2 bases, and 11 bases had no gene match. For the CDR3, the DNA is TGCGCCAGCAGCTTACACCGGGACAGGTTACTTAATGAGCAGTTCTTC. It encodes CASSLHRDRLLNEQFF.

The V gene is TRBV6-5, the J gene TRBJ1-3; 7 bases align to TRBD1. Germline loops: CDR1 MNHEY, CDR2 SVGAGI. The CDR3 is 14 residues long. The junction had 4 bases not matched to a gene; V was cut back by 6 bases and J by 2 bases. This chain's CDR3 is CASSQGVAGNTIYF. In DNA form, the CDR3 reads TGTGCCAGCAGCCAGGGGGTCGCTGGAAACACCATATATTTT.

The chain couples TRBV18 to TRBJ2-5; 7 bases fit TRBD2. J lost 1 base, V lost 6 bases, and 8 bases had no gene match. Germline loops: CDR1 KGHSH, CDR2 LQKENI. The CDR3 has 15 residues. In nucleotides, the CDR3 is TGTGCCAGCTCGAACTCAGCGGGGCCCCAAGAGACCCAGTACTTC. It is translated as CASSNSAGPQETQYF.

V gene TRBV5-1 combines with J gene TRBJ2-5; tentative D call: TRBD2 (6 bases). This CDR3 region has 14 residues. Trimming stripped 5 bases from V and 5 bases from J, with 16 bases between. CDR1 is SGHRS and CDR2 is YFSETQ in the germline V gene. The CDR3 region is CASRPSESVETQYF. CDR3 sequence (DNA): TGCGCCAGCAGGCCTAGCGAGTCTGTGGAGACCCAGTACTTC.

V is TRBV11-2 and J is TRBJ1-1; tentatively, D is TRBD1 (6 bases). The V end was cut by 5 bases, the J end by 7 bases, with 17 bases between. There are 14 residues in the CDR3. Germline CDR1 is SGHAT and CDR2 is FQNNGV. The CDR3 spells CASSPLRGAIEAFF. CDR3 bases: TGTGCCAGCAGCCCACTACGGGGGGCTATTGAAGCTTTCTTT.

The CDR3 sequence is CSVVRQGNTGELFF. The CDR3 DNA is TGCAGCGTTGTAAGACAGGGGAACACCGGGGAGCTGTTTTTT. V gene TRBV29-1 combines with J gene TRBJ2-2; 7 bases map to TRBD1. The V gene's germline CDR1 is SQVTM and CDR2 ANQGSEA. The length of the CDR3 is 14 residues. Trimming removed 4 bases from V and 1 base from J; junction bases left unmatched: 3.

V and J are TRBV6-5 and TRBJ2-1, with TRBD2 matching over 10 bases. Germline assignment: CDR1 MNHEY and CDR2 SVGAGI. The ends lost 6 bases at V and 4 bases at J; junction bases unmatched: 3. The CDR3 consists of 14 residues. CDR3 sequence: CASRGSGRYNEQFF. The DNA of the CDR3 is TGTGCCAGCAGGGGTAGCGGGAGGTACAATGAGCAGTTCTTC.

CDR3 loop: CASSQTGTGGYNEQFF. In DNA, the CDR3 is TGTGCCAGCAGCCAAACCGGGACTGGAGGATACAATGAGCAGTTCTTC. The J gene is TRBJ2-1, the V gene TRBV5-4; possible D gene TRBD2, 6 bases. V was pared by 4 bases and J by 4 bases, with 18 bases between. The CDR3 is 16 amino acids. Per the germline V gene, CDR1 is SGHNT and CDR2 is YYREEE (reference sequence).

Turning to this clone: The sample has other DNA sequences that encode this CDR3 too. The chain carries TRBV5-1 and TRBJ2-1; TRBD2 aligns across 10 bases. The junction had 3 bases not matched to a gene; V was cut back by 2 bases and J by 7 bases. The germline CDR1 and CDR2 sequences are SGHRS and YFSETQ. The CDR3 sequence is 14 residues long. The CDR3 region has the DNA TGCGCCAGCAGCTTATCACTAGCGGGAAATGAGCAGTTCTTC. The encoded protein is CASSLSLAGNEQFF.

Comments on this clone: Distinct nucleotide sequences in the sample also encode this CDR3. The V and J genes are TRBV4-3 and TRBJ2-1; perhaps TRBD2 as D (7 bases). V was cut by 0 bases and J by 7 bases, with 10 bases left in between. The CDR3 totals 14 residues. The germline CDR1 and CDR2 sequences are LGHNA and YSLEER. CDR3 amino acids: CASSQDRGGNEQFF. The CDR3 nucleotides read TGCGCCAGCAGCCAAGATAGGGGGGGAAATGAGCAGTTCTTC.

The CDR3 spells CASSTSGGGSTDTQYF. CDR3 nucleotide sequence: TGTGCCAGCAGCACTAGCGGGGGGGGAAGCACAGATACGCAGTATTTT. This chain uses TRBV7-6 with TRBJ2-3, with 13 bases that match TRBD2. After removal of 5 bases from V and 0 bases from J, the junction contained 2 bases not matched to a gene. The CDR3 extends over 16 amino acids. Germline V gene sequence: CDR1 SGHVS, CDR2 FNYEAQ.